The entry below describes one T cell receptor beta chain. Its specificity is unknown. V shed 5 bases and J 9 bases; nucleotides not matched to a gene: 10. The CDR3 spans 15 residues. Germline CDR1 MDHEN, CDR2 SYDVKM. The entry originates in a study of cytomegalovirus exposure and HLA in healthy donors. Across the study: A previous analysis identified around 120 million unique TCR beta sequences derived from around 200 million T cells. General study findings and limits: Later on, analysis showed that most CMV-associated TCR beta chains appeared to be HLA-restricted. In vitro testing confirmed three CMV-associated chains as specific for CMV antigens.

Vbeta (60) and Jbeta (13) primers were used in the PCR. Measured with immunoSEQ multiplex PCR; TCRdb has only the in-frame clones, and not every one. The sample consists of more than 95,000 clones, approximately 71% of them appearing once. The source material was PBMCs. This clonotype originated in a woman aged 50 to 65 in good health and CMV-seronegative. The genes are TRBV28 and TRBJ2-1; 10 bases match TRBD2. CDR3: CASSRLAGLVGEQFF. The CDR3 coding sequence is TGTGCCAGCAGTCGACTAGCGGGTTTGGTCGGTGAGCAGTTCTTC.